Listed here are 19 T cell receptor beta chains from one sample, sequenced in a study of blood T cell repertoires in COVID-19. Libraries were prepared by immunoSEQ multiplex PCR; TCRdb keeps only in-frame clonotypes and omits some of them. The table includes about 70,000 clones, around 83% detected once. Source material: peripheral blood. These receptors came from a man aged 30-40 years with COVID-19, enrolled during active disease.

The chain joins TRBV6-5 to TRBJ1-2, with TRBD1 as a possible D gene (5 bases). The V end was cut by 0 bases, the J end by 4 bases, with 15 bases between. The CDR3 has 16 amino acids. CDR1 and CDR2 (germline): MNHEY, SVGAGI. Here the CDR3 reads CASSYSSSGRGYGYTF. The CDR3, as DNA: TGTGCCAGCAGTTACTCGTCGTCAGGAAGGGGCTATGGCTACACCTTC.

The chain couples TRBV5-1 to TRBJ2-1; 15 bases agree with TRBD2. The CDR3 is 15 residues long. The junction had 0 bases not matched to a gene; V was cut back by 4 bases and J by 4 bases. Germline-derived CDR1 and CDR2 are SGHRS and YFSETQ. DNA for the CDR3: TGCGCCAGCAGCGGACTAGCGGGAGGGTACAATGAGCAGTTCTTC. This translates into CASSGLAGGYNEQFF.

This chain connects TRBV9 to TRBJ1-2, with D hard to call. V was clipped by 3 bases and J by 4 bases, with 16 bases between them. The germline CDR1 and CDR2 sequences are SGDLS and YYNGEE. This CDR3 contains 15 residues. CDR3: CASSASVSSLYGYTF. The CDR3 DNA reads TGTGCCAGCAGCGCCAGCGTTTCCTCCCTCTATGGCTACACCTTC.

The V call is TRBV3-1 (or the pseudogene TRBV3-2), the J call TRBJ1-1; 7 bases line up with TRBD1. The CDR3 spans 13 residues. With V trimmed by 4 bases and J by 4 bases, 3 bases remained unmatched. CDR1 is LGHDT and CDR2 is YNNKEL in the germline V gene (reference sequence). Here the CDR3 DNA reads TGTGCCAGCAGCCCGACAGGGAGCACTGAAGCTTTCTTT. This sequence encodes CASSPTGSTEAFF.

By sample fraction, this clone is medium-sized. The rearrangement uses TRBV7-9 and TRBJ2-7; tentative D call: TRBD2 (5 bases). In germline, CDR1 is SEHNR, CDR2 FQNEAQ (reference sequence). This CDR3 comprises 13 residues. V was trimmed by 4 bases and J by 3 bases, leaving 10 bases between them. DNA of the CDR3: TGTGCCAGCAGCTCGGACTTATACTACGAGCAGTACTTC. It encodes CASSSDLYYEQYF.

The count of this clone is one. The rearrangement joins TRBV30 to TRBJ1-5; D is uncertain. The CDR3 loop spans 13 amino acids. Trimming shortened V by 4 bases and J by 0 bases, and 7 bases separated the two germline ends. CDR1 GTSNPN and CDR2 SVGIG come from the germline V gene (reference sequence). This CDR3 is CAWTSNSNQPQHF. The CDR3 nucleotides read TGTGCCTGGACTAGTAATAGCAATCAGCCCCAGCATTTT.

This chain links TRBV29-1 with TRBJ2-1; 13 bases align to TRBD2. The V segment lost 1 base and the J segment 8 bases; nucleotides outside the gene matches: 14. This CDR3 has 18 amino acids. Per germline, CDR1 SQVTM and CDR2 ANQGSEA. The CDR3 bases are TGCAGCGTTGAAGGGAAGGGGAGGACTAGCGGGAGTCGCGATGAGCAGTTCTTC. Amino acid sequence: CSVEGKGRTSGSRDEQFF.

V gene TRBV7-2 combines with J gene TRBJ2-7; D unclear. The germline V gene has CDR1 SGHTA and CDR2 FQGNSA. The length of the CDR3 is 14 residues. Trimming left V 2 bases short and J 5 bases short, with 13 bases between. The CDR3 here is CASSLMIAQNEQYF. The CDR3, as DNA: TGTGCCAGCAGCTTAATGATAGCACAAAACGAGCAGTACTTC.

This clone was detected only once. V gene TRBV6-5 combines with J gene TRBJ1-2; 8 bases align to TRBD1. This CDR3 has 14 amino acids. Germline V gene lookup returns CDR1 MNHEY and CDR2 SVGAGI. The V and J ends lost 4 bases and 3 bases, in that order; junction bases with no gene match: 4. This CDR3 is CASSSGGTDYGYTF. In nucleotides, the CDR3 is TGTGCCAGCAGTTCAGGGGGCACAGACTATGGCTACACCTTC.

The chain couples TRBV30 to TRBJ1-4; possible D gene TRBD1, 6 bases. The CDR3 extends over 14 amino acids. The V end lost 0 bases, the J end lost 7 bases, and 12 bases lay between the germline ends. Germline values: CDR1 GTSNPN, CDR2 SVGIG (reference sequence). Here the CDR3 reads CAWSVQGSGEKLFF. In nucleotides, the CDR3 is TGTGCCTGGAGTGTACAGGGTAGTGGTGAAAAACTGTTTTTT.

The chain is built from TRBV11-2 and TRBJ2-3; no firm D call. CDR3 size: 13 residues. Between the trimmed V and J ends, which lost 5 bases and 6 bases, there was a span of 12 bases. Germline-derived CDR1 and CDR2 are SGHAT and FQNNGV. The CDR3 loop is CASSLLTGDTQYF. DNA for the CDR3: TGTGCCAGCAGCCTTTTGACCGGGGATACGCAGTATTTT.

J is TRBJ1-1 and V is TRBV19; the D gene is possibly TRBD1 (5 bases). The CDR3 totals 16 residues. V was trimmed by 7 bases and J by 3 bases, leaving 21 bases between them. CDR1 is LNHDA, CDR2 SQIVND, per germline (reference sequence). The CDR3 reads CASTLLSGGLYTEAFF. The CDR3 DNA is TGTGCCAGTACCCTTCTTTCCGGGGGGTTGTACACTGAAGCTTTCTTT.

A few counts support this clone. The chain uses TRBV2 and TRBJ1-5, with 7 bases matching TRBD1. The CDR3 length is 13 residues. The germline V gene has CDR1 SNHLY and CDR2 FYNNEI. V shed 5 bases and J 7 bases; nucleotides not matched to a gene: 5. DNA of the CDR3: TGTGCCAGCAGTACAGGGGTCGGGCAGCCCCAGCATTTT. It codes for CASSTGVGQPQHF.

This chain links TRBV5-8 with TRBJ1-1; perhaps TRBD1 as D (6 bases). The CDR3 runs 15 residues. In germline, CDR1 is SGHTS, CDR2 YDEGEE. Trimming left V 3 bases short and J 7 bases short, with 19 bases between. CDR3 bases: TGTGCCAGCAGCTCGCCCTACCTACAGGGCGATGAAGCTTTCTTT. Encoded protein: CASSSPYLQGDEAFF.

This chain connects TRBV18 to TRBJ1-1; D is undetermined. V was pared by 2 bases and J by 6 bases, with 7 bases between. Germline lookup yields CDR1 KGHSH and CDR2 LQKENI. CDR3 size: 12 residues. The CDR3, as DNA: TGTGCCAGCTCACCAGGGAGGTCTGAAGCTTTCTTT. Residues: CASSPGRSEAFF.

V gene TRBV9 combines with J gene TRBJ1-1; 9 bases align to TRBD1. Germline V gives CDR1 SGDLS, CDR2 YYNGEE. CDR3 length: 15 amino acids. The V segment lost 4 bases and the J segment 4 bases; nucleotides outside the gene matches: 8. The CDR3 here is CASSPPGTGFTEAFF. CDR3 nucleotide sequence: TGTGCCAGCAGCCCTCCCGGGACAGGGTTCACTGAAGCTTTCTTT. Combining the CDR3 with reference TRBV9 and TRBJ1-1 gives the whole variable domain DSGVTQTPKHLITATGQRVTLRCSPRSGDLSVYWYQQSLDQGLQFLIQYYNGEERAKGNILERFSAQQFPDLHSELNLSSLELGDSALYFCASSPPGTGFTEAFFGQGTRLTVV.

The chain links TRBV3-1 (or the pseudogene TRBV3-2) to TRBJ1-2, with TRBD1 identical over 9 bases. With 1 base clipped from V and 8 bases from J, the junction kept 2 bases outside the gene matches. CDR1 and CDR2 from the germline V gene are LGHDT and YNNKEL (reference sequence). This CDR3 has 13 amino acids. The CDR3 DNA reads TGTGCCAGCAGCCAAGGGACAGGGGAAGGCTACACCTTC. Its translation: CASSQGTGEGYTF.

V is TRBV5-4 and J is TRBJ2-5; no definite D call. V gave up 0 bases and J gave up 2 bases, with 5 bases separating them. Germline V gene data show CDR1 as SGHNT and CDR2 as YYREEE (reference sequence). This CDR3 comprises 13 residues. CDR3 region: CASSLVSQETQYF. DNA of the CDR3: TGTGCCAGCAGCTTGGTTTCGCAAGAGACCCAGTACTTC.

This clone was seen a single time. This chain connects TRBV5-1 to TRBJ2-3; 8 bases are a match to TRBD2. After removal of 1 base from V and 4 bases from J, the junction contained 8 bases not matched to a gene. The CDR3 loop spans 16 amino acids. Germline V gene lookup returns CDR1 SGHRS and CDR2 YFSETQ. The CDR3: CASSLLAQRESDTQYF. CDR3 bases: TGCGCCAGCAGCTTGTTGGCCCAGCGGGAGTCAGATACGCAGTATTTT.